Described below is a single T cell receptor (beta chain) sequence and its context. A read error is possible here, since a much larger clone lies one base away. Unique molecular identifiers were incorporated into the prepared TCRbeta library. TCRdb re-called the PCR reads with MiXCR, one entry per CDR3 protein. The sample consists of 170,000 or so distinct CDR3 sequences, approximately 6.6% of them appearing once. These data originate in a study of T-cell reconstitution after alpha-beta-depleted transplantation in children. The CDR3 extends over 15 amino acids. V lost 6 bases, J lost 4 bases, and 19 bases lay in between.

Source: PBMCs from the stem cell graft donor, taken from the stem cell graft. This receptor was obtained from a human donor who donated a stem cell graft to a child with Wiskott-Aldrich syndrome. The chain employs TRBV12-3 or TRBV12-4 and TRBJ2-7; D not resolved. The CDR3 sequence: CASRSVGSPLYEQYF. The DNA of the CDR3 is TGTGCCAGCAGGTCCGTGGGGTCCCCCTTATACGAGCAGTACTTC.